Following are 28 T cell receptor beta chains from one sample sequenced in a study of blood T cell repertoires in COVID-19. Profiling relied on immunoSEQ multiplex PCR, and the TCRdb table lists in-frame clones only, not all of them. The sample comprises 70,000 to 95,000 clones, around four fifths of which are singletons, and about 16% rests with the top ten. The sequenced sample was peripheral blood. The receptor set was obtained from a human donor in a cohort sampled during active COVID-19.

The sample holds a few counts of this clone. The chain employs TRBV5-1 and TRBJ2-2; the D gene is possibly TRBD2 (5 bases). This CDR3 region has 15 residues. The ends were cut back, 0 bases at V and 5 bases at J, with 11 bases in the middle. Per the germline V gene, CDR1 is SGHRS and CDR2 is YFSETQ. The CDR3 DNA sequence: TGCGCCAGCAGCTTGGCCGCGGCGGGTACCGGGGAGCTGTTTTTT. This translates into CASSLAAAGTGELFF.

The sample holds a few counts of this clone. The chain combines TRBV20-1 with TRBJ2-1, with D possibly matching TRBD2 (6 bases). Trimming removed 3 bases from V and 4 bases from J, with 16 bases in between. CDR1 and CDR2 (germline): DFQATT, SNEGSKA (reference sequence). The CDR3 contains 15 residues. The CDR3 bases are TGCAGTGCTAGTTCCCTACTAGCTCATTACAATGAGCAGTTCTTC. It encodes CSASSLLAHYNEQFF.

The chain uses TRBV7-4 and TRBJ2-7; D might be TRBD1 (6 bases). Trimming took 5 bases from V and 0 from J, leaving 14 bases between them. CDR1 and CDR2 from the germline V gene are SGHVT and SQSDAQ. This CDR3 has 15 amino acids. The CDR3 bases are TGTGCCAGCAGCATGTACAGGGTCGTCTCCTACGAGCAGTACTTC. Amino acid sequence: CASSMYRVVSYEQYF.

V gene TRBV28 combines with J gene TRBJ1-1, with TRBD1 as a possible D gene (5 bases). V lost 6 bases, J lost 0 bases, and 11 bases lay in between. Germline V gives CDR1 MDHEN, CDR2 SYDVKM. This CDR3 contains 14 residues. CDR3 in DNA: TGTGCCAGCAGGGCAGGGTGGGTGAACACTGAAGCTTTCTTT. Translated: CASRAGWVNTEAFF.

The chain combines TRBV5-1 with TRBJ2-4, with a tentative D call TRBD1 (6 bases). The CDR3 is 15 amino acids. Germline V gene lookup returns CDR1 SGHRS and CDR2 YFSETQ. V was pared by 1 base and J by 2 bases, with 10 bases between. This chain's CDR3 is CASSLLTGPKNIQYF. The CDR3 bases are TGCGCCAGCAGCTTGCTGACAGGCCCCAAAAACATTCAGTACTTC.

The V call is TRBV7-2, the J call TRBJ2-1; 9 bases match TRBD2. V lost 5 bases, J lost 6 bases, and 5 bases stayed unmatched. Germline assignment: CDR1 SGHTA and CDR2 FQGNSA. The CDR3 is made up of 14 amino acids. The CDR3 loop reads CASSLSGGLNEQFF. DNA of the CDR3: TGTGCCAGCAGCCTTAGCGGGGGTCTCAATGAGCAGTTCTTC.

By share, this clone counts as medium-sized (0.01 to 0.1%). V gene TRBV6-6 combines with J gene TRBJ1-1; no reliable D call. The V gene lost 2 bases and the J gene lost 4 bases, with 8 bases spanning the gap. CDR3 size: 13 residues. The germline V gene has CDR1 MNHNY and CDR2 SVGAGI (reference sequence). The DNA for the CDR3 is TGTGCCAGCAGTTACGAGACATCCACTGAAGCTTTCTTT. Translated: CASSYETSTEAFF.

This clone was seen only a few times. The gene calls are TRBV10-2 and TRBJ1-3; D remains unclear. Germline V gene data show CDR1 as WSHSY and CDR2 as SAAADI. V shed 3 bases and J shed 4 bases, with 13 bases lying between them. The CDR3 runs 15 residues. CDR3 nucleotide sequence: TGCGCCAGCAGTGAAACAGCGGGAAGCGGAAACACCATATATTTT. It encodes CASSETAGSGNTIYF.

V gene TRBV28 combines with J gene TRBJ1-5, with a tentative D call TRBD1 (5 bases). Germline-derived CDR1 and CDR2 are MDHEN and SYDVKM. The CDR3 is 15 amino acids. Trimming stripped 5 bases from V and 2 bases from J, with 13 bases between. The CDR3 reads CASSPMTVGNQPQHF. The CDR3 bases are TGTGCCAGCAGTCCGATGACAGTAGGCAATCAGCCCCAGCATTTT.

This rearrangement joins TRBV2 to TRBJ1-3; D ambiguous. The V end was cut by 0 bases, the J end by 7 bases, with 7 bases between. The CDR3 spans 13 residues. Germline V gene data show CDR1 as SNHLY and CDR2 as FYNNEI. The CDR3 DNA reads TGTGCCAGCAGTGAAGCGCCCACTAACACCATATATTTT. This encodes CASSEAPTNTIYF. Full variable domain (outside the CDR3, taken from reference TRBV2 and TRBJ1-3): EPEVTQTPSHQVTQMGQEVILRCVPISNHLYFYWYRQILGQKVEFLVSFYNNEISEKSEIFDDQFSVERPDGSNFTLKIRSTKLEDSAMYFCASSEAPTNTIYFGEGSWLTVV.

The gene calls are TRBV10-3 and TRBJ1-2; D gene uncertain. CDR1 is ENHRY and CDR2 is SYGVKD in the germline V gene. This CDR3 region has 14 residues. The V gene lost 0 bases and the J gene lost 5 bases, with 10 bases spanning the gap. CDR3 sequence (DNA): TGTGCCATCAGTGAGTCGGAGGATGGGTATGGCTACACCTTC. As protein: CAISESEDGYGYTF.

This clone was detected a few times. The chain is built from TRBV15 and TRBJ1-1, with 7 positions matching TRBD1. CDR3 length equals 15 residues. The trim removed 2 bases at V and 0 bases at J, leaving 3 bases unmatched. Looked up from germline, CDR1 is LNHNV and CDR2 is YYDKDF (reference sequence). CDR3 DNA: TGTGCCACCAGCAGAAACAGGGGCATGAACACTGAAGCTTTCTTT. Amino acids: CATSRNRGMNTEAFF.

The chain employs TRBV6-1 and TRBJ2-2; 10 bases agree with TRBD2. CDR1 and CDR2 from the germline V gene are MNHNS and SASEGT. J gave up 6 bases and V 2 bases, and 9 bases lay outside the gene matches. The CDR3 is made up of 17 amino acids. The CDR3 region is CASSETAGGPRAGELFF. The CDR3 coding sequence is TGTGCCAGCAGTGAAACAGCGGGGGGGCCTCGGGCCGGGGAGCTGTTTTTT.

The chain combines TRBV2 with TRBJ2-7; no clear D gene. The CDR3 runs to 14 residues. CDR1 is SNHLY, CDR2 FYNNEI, per germline. Trimming took off 6 bases at V and 4 bases at J, with 16 bases between the two ends. This CDR3 reads CASRGRWASYEQYF. CDR3 DNA sequence: TGTGCCAGCAGAGGCAGGTGGGCGAGTTACGAGCAGTACTTC.

The chain has TRBV20-1 and TRBJ2-1; TRBD2 agrees at 8 bases. This CDR3 contains 17 residues. The V segment lost 3 bases and the J segment 1 base; nucleotides outside the gene matches: 11. Germline loops: CDR1 DFQATT, CDR2 SNEGSKA (reference sequence). CDR3 residues: CSASGGTSGRSYNEQFF. Written as DNA, the CDR3 is TGCAGTGCTAGTGGGGGTACTAGCGGCAGGTCCTACAATGAGCAGTTCTTC.

The rearrangement links TRBV5-4 to TRBJ1-5; a possible D gene is TRBD1 (5 bases). Trimming left V 4 bases short and J 7 bases short, with 12 bases between. CDR1 and CDR2 (germline): SGHNT, YYREEE (reference sequence). This CDR3 spans 13 amino acids. The CDR3 nucleotides are TGTGCCAGCAGCCACGGGGGAGGGCAGCCCCAGCATTTT. It specifies CASSHGGGQPQHF.

The count of this clone is one. The J gene is TRBJ1-6, the V gene TRBV7-9, with a tentative D call TRBD1 (6 bases). Per the germline V gene, CDR1 is SEHNR and CDR2 is FQNEAQ (reference sequence). This CDR3 has 16 amino acids. V was shortened by 5 bases and J by 10 bases, with 21 bases between the two germline ends. This chain's CDR3 is CASSLPPGVSESPLHF. The CDR3 nucleotides read TGTGCCAGCAGCCTTCCACCAGGGGTTTCGGAGTCACCCCTCCACTTT.

The chain has TRBV30 and TRBJ1-6; 9 bases are shared with TRBD1. The V gene end was trimmed by 3 bases and the J gene end by 9 bases; junction bases not matched to a gene: 9. The germline V gene has CDR1 GTSNPN and CDR2 SVGIG (reference sequence). The CDR3 totals 15 residues. This CDR3 reads CAWRLGQGIFSPLHF. The CDR3 DNA sequence: TGTGCCTGGAGACTGGGACAGGGAATTTTTTCACCCCTCCACTTT.

This clone was seen only once. This chain connects TRBV3-1 (or the pseudogene TRBV3-2) to TRBJ2-3, with unresolved D. V was pared by 4 bases and J by 1 base, with 15 bases between. Germline CDR1 and CDR2: LGHDT and YNNKEL (reference sequence). The CDR3 spans 16 residues. The CDR3, as DNA: TGTGCCAGCAGCCTCATCCCGGCGAGCGGCACAGATACGCAGTATTTT. Amino acids: CASSLIPASGTDTQYF.

The chain employs TRBV2 and TRBJ2-3; no clear D. The length of the CDR3 is 14 residues. With 6 bases removed from V and 2 bases from J, the gap between germline ends came to 12 bases. Germline lookup yields CDR1 SNHLY and CDR2 FYNNEI. The CDR3 protein is CASRPRLSTDTQYF. The CDR3 bases are TGTGCCAGCAGACCAAGACTCTCCACAGATACGCAGTATTTT. Full variable domain (outside the CDR3, taken from reference TRBV2 and TRBJ2-3): EPEVTQTPSHQVTQMGQEVILRCVPISNHLYFYWYRQILGQKVEFLVSFYNNEISEKSEIFDDQFSVERPDGSNFTLKIRSTKLEDSAMYFCASRPRLSTDTQYFGPGTRLTVL.

This chain uses TRBV28 with TRBJ1-6, with 7 bases aligning to TRBD1. The germline CDR1 and CDR2 sequences are MDHEN and SYDVKM. V was clipped by 2 bases and J by 8 bases; unmatched bases: 6. The CDR3 consists of 15 residues. CDR3 bases: TGTGCCAGCAGTTTAATAGGGGGCAAGCATTCACCCCTCCACTTT. Protein product: CASSLIGGKHSPLHF. The variable domain in full, completed from reference TRBV28 and TRBJ1-6, reads DVKVTQSSRYLVKRTGEKVFLECVQDMDHENMFWYRQDPGLGLRLIYFSYDVKMKEKGDIPEGYSVSREKKERFSLILESASTNQTSMYLCASSLIGGKHSPLHFGNGTRLTVT.

In this sample, this clone turned up a few times. The gene calls are TRBV7-3 and TRBJ1-1, with a possible D match to TRBD1 (5 bases). The V and J ends lost 5 bases and 0 bases respectively, with 13 bases between them. CDR1 SGHTA and CDR2 FQGTGA come from the germline V gene. The CDR3 covers 15 residues. CDR3 bases: TGTGCCAGCAGCGTACAGGCGGTAGTGAACACTGAAGCTTTCTTT. Translating gives CASSVQAVVNTEAFF.

J is TRBJ2-1 and V is TRBV7-8; a weak D match, TRBD1 (5 bases). Germline lookup yields CDR1 SGHVS and CDR2 FQNEAQ. The CDR3 consists of 17 residues. The V gene lost 0 bases and the J gene lost 5 bases, with 17 bases spanning the gap. The DNA of the CDR3 is TGTGCCAGCAGCTTAGCGCGGTCCAGGGCTAACAACAATGAGCAGTTCTTC. Translating it yields CASSLARSRANNNEQFF.

V is TRBV27 and J is TRBJ2-3; 8 bases line up with TRBD1. Trimming removed 8 bases from V and 3 bases from J; junction bases left unmatched: 7. CDR1 is MNHEY, CDR2 SMNVEV, per germline (reference sequence). There are 14 residues in the CDR3. The CDR3 sequence is CASASDRGTDTQYF. In DNA, the CDR3 is TGTGCCAGCGCTTCCGACAGGGGAACAGATACGCAGTATTTT.

The chain has TRBV5-1 and TRBJ2-7; the D is unclear. Germline values: CDR1 SGHRS, CDR2 YFSETQ. V was trimmed by 4 bases and J by 6 bases, leaving 14 bases between them. The CDR3 extends over 13 amino acids. The CDR3 DNA follows: TGCGCCAGCAGCCCCGGGTTGGTCGGCGAGCAGTACTTC. Translated, it gives CASSPGLVGEQYF.

This rearrangement joins TRBV9 to TRBJ2-2; TRBD2 might be the D (6 bases). The V end was cut by 4 bases, the J end by 5 bases, with 15 bases between. The CDR3 runs to 15 residues. Looked up from germline, CDR1 is SGDLS and CDR2 is YYNGEE. This CDR3 is CASSRTGGRTGELFF. The CDR3 DNA is TGTGCCAGCAGCCGAACCGGGGGTAGAACCGGGGAGCTGTTTTTT. The complete variable domain, with remaining parts taken from reference TRBV9 and TRBJ2-2, reads DSGVTQTPKHLITATGQRVTLRCSPRSGDLSVYWYQQSLDQGLQFLIQYYNGEERAKGNILERFSAQQFPDLHSELNLSSLELGDSALYFCASSRTGGRTGELFFGEGSRLTVL.

The chain recombines TRBV19 with TRBJ1-5; possible D gene TRBD1, 5 bases. V lost 7 bases and J 2 bases, leaving 9 bases between the germline ends. Germline loops: CDR1 LNHDA, CDR2 SQIVND (reference sequence). CDR3 size: 13 residues. CDR3 protein: CASKFRGNQPQHF. The CDR3 coding sequence is TGTGCCAGTAAATTCAGGGGCAATCAGCCCCAGCATTTT. Full variable domain (outside the CDR3, taken from reference TRBV19 and TRBJ1-5): DGGITQSPKYLFRKEGQNVTLSCEQNLNHDAMYWYRQDPGQGLRLIYYSQIVNDFQKGDIAEGYSVSREKKESFPLTVTSAQKNPTAFYLCASKFRGNQPQHFGDGTRLSIL.

This sequence joins TRBV9 and TRBJ2-2, with 10 positions matching TRBD1. The V segment lost 0 bases and the J segment 7 bases; nucleotides outside the gene matches: 3. Germline CDR1 and CDR2: SGDLS and YYNGEE. The CDR3 is made up of 15 amino acids. The CDR3 region is CASSVGGQGIGELFF. DNA of the CDR3: TGTGCCAGCAGCGTAGGGGGACAGGGGATCGGGGAGCTGTTTTTT. The full variable domain, with the rest looked up from reference TRBV9 and TRBJ2-2, is DSGVTQTPKHLITATGQRVTLRCSPRSGDLSVYWYQQSLDQGLQFLIQYYNGEERAKGNILERFSAQQFPDLHSELNLSSLELGDSALYFCASSVGGQGIGELFFGEGSRLTVL.